This T cell receptor beta chain originates from a study of blood T cell repertoires in COVID-19. Study at large: Some COVID-19 samples were acute and others convalescent; all came from the United States, Italy and Spain. T cells, B-cell-depleted T cells, or PBMCs provided the cDNA or gDNA that served as material.

The authors' processing: From reference gene primer amplification, estimates of nucleated cell counts were derived. Sequencing was performed with immunoSEQ multiplex PCR; in TCRdb, only in-frame clones are kept and a portion is missing. The V and J calls and clone size were taken over from that table, and D and trimming were inferred from the DNA. The table has fewer than 150,000 clones, about 72% seen once. The CDR3 loop spans 15 amino acids. Germline V CDR1 and CDR2: MNHEY, SMNVEV (reference sequence). V lost 8 bases to trimming and J lost 4 bases, with 18 bases between them. Sequencing was performed on peripheral blood. The receptor was derived from a man in his 60s who had recovered from COVID-19. V gene TRBV27 combines with J gene TRBJ2-1; the D gene is possibly TRBD1 (6 bases). CDR3 nucleotides: TGTGCCAGCCGCCGACAGGCTAATCAATACAATGAGCAGTTCTTC. This sequence encodes CASRRQANQYNEQFF.